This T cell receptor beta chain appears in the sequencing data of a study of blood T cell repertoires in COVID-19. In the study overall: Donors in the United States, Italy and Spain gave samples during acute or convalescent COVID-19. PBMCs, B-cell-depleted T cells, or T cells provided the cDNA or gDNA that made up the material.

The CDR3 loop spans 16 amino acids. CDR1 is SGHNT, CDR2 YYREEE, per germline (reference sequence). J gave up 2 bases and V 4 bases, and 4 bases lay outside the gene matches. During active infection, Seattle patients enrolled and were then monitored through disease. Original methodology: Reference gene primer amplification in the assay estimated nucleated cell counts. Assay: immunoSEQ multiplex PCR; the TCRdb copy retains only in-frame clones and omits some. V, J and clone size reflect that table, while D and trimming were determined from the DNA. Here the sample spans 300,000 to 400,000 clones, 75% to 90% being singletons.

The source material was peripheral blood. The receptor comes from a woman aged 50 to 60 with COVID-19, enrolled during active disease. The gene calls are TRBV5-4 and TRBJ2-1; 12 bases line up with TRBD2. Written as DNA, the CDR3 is TGTGCCAGCAGCAAAGGACTAGCGGGGACCTACAATGAGCAGTTCTTC. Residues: CASSKGLAGTYNEQFF.